These 15 T cell receptor beta chains share one sample of origin, sequenced in a study of control samples from healthy donors and cancer patients. The table came from immunoSEQ multiplex PCR; TCRdb's copy has only in-frame clones and leaves some out. Of more than 95,000 clones listed, around 87% are singletons. The sample was blood. The receptors originated from a man aged 55 to 69 in good health.

V gene TRBV28 combines with J gene TRBJ1-4; D might be TRBD1 (5 bases). This CDR3 spans 12 amino acids. Trimming took 8 bases from V and 5 from J, leaving 9 bases between them. Germline V gene sequence: CDR1 MDHEN, CDR2 SYDVKM. The chain's CDR3 is CASGRQNEKLFF. The CDR3 coding sequence is TGTGCCAGCGGGCGACAGAATGAAAAACTGTTTTTT.

The chain recombines TRBV5-1 with TRBJ1-4; D is unresolved. Trimming left V 0 bases short and J 6 bases short, with 9 bases between. CDR1 SGHRS and CDR2 YFSETQ come from the germline V gene. The CDR3 has 14 amino acids. The CDR3 nucleotides read TGCGCCAGCAGCTTGGACAGTAGGGATGAAAAACTGTTTTTT. Translating gives CASSLDSRDEKLFF.

V usage is TRBV5-4 and J usage is TRBJ2-3; TRBD1 matches at 9 bases. From germline, CDR1 is SGHNT and CDR2 YYREEE (reference sequence). This CDR3 is built from 16 residues. The junction had 8 bases not matched to a gene; V was cut back by 2 bases and J by 4 bases. CDR3 DNA sequence: TGTGCCAGCAGCTTAGGCGGGACAGGGATTTCAGATACGCAGTATTTT. Its protein product is CASSLGGTGISDTQYF.

Note on this clone: One end of the junction fails to match germline, which may point to a read error. This chain links TRBV19 with TRBJ1-1, with TRBD1 matching 8 bases. Germline V CDR1 and CDR2: LNHDA, SQIVND (reference sequence). The CDR3 has 10 residues. DNA for the CDR3: TGTGCCAGTGGAAAGGACAGGGCGCTTTTT. Translating gives CASGKDRALF. The whole variable domain, remainder taken from reference TRBV19 and TRBJ1-1, is DGGITQSPKYLFRKEGQNVTLSCEQNLNHDAMYWYRQDPGQGLRLIYYSQIVNDFQKGDIAEGYSVSREKKESFPLTVTSAQKNPTAFYLCASGKDRALFGQGTRLTVV.

The chain recombines TRBV4-3 with TRBJ1-5; D uncertain. V lost 2 bases, J lost 3 bases, and 14 bases lay in between. Germline assignment: CDR1 LGHNA and CDR2 YSLEER. The CDR3 runs to 16 residues. CDR3 residues: CASSQWFDGNNQPQHF. In DNA form, the CDR3 reads TGCGCCAGCAGCCAATGGTTTGATGGGAACAATCAGCCCCAGCATTTT.

V is TRBV19 and J is TRBJ2-7, with D maybe TRBD2 (5 bases). Looked up from germline, CDR1 is LNHDA and CDR2 is SQIVND (reference sequence). Trimming stripped 6 bases from V and 1 base from J, with 13 bases between. The CDR3 has 14 amino acids. CDR3 in DNA: TGTGCCAGTAGGGCGGGTAGCCCTTCCTACGAGCAGTACTTC. Its protein is CASRAGSPSYEQYF.

This chain joins TRBV7-2 and TRBJ2-7; possibly TRBD2 for D (5 bases). Trimming removed 0 bases from V and 7 bases from J, with 10 bases in between. There are 13 residues in the CDR3. The germline V gene encodes CDR1 SGHTA and CDR2 FQGNSA. The CDR3 DNA reads as TGTGCCAGCAGCTTAGCTAATACGGGGGAGCAGTACTTC. Amino acid sequence: CASSLANTGEQYF.

DNA of the CDR3: TGTGCCAGCAAGTATATCCAGACGAACACTGAAGCTTTCTTT. Amino acids: CASKYIQTNTEAFF. The rearrangement links TRBV19 to TRBJ1-1, with D uncertain. CDR3 length equals 14 residues. Germline V CDR1 and CDR2: LNHDA, SQIVND (reference sequence). The germline V and J ends were trimmed by 9 bases and 1 base, with 15 bases remaining between them.

CDR3 in amino acids: CASSPGTLPEAFF. In nucleotides, the CDR3 is TGTGCCAGCAGTCCCGGGACACTTCCTGAAGCTTTCTTT. The rearrangement uses TRBV12-3 or TRBV12-4 and TRBJ1-1; D may be TRBD1 (6 bases). CDR3 length equals 13 residues. Trimming removed 5 bases at V and 6 bases at J, with 13 bases between.

This chain's CDR3 is CASSLSGDIPYYEQYF. The CDR3 nucleotides read TGTGCCAGCAGCTTAAGTGGCGACATACCTTACTACGAGCAGTACTTC. The chain links TRBV7-9 to TRBJ2-7; D unclear. There are 16 residues in the CDR3. Germline-derived CDR1 and CDR2 are SEHNR and FQNEAQ (reference sequence). V lost 2 bases, J lost 3 bases, and 17 bases lay in between.

The V and J genes are TRBV29-1 and TRBJ2-3; 10 positions agree with TRBD2. The CDR3 totals 12 residues. The V gene end was trimmed by 6 bases and the J gene end by 5 bases; junction bases not matched to a gene: 2. CDR1 is SQVTM and CDR2 is ANQGSEA in the germline V gene. The CDR3 coding sequence is TGCAGCGTCCGGACTAGCGGAGATACGCAGTATTTT. Its translation is CSVRTSGDTQYF.

V gene TRBV28 combines with J gene TRBJ1-5; the match to TRBD1 covers 7 bases. The V segment lost 6 bases and the J segment 7 bases; nucleotides outside the gene matches: 9. This CDR3 contains 14 residues. Germline V gives CDR1 MDHEN, CDR2 SYDVKM. CDR3 region: CASRPDRVGQPQHF. DNA of the CDR3: TGTGCCAGCAGGCCCGACAGGGTTGGCCAGCCCCAGCATTTT.

The rearrangement uses TRBV12-3 or TRBV12-4 and TRBJ2-2, with D perhaps matching TRBD2 (5 bases). This CDR3 has 13 amino acids. V was pared by 6 bases and J by 6 bases, with 11 bases between. The CDR3 protein is CASRLGFAGELFF. The CDR3 region has the DNA TGTGCCAGCAGACTAGGGTTTGCCGGGGAGCTGTTTTTT.

The chain has TRBV30 and TRBJ2-1; no definite D call. CDR1 is GTSNPN, CDR2 SVGIG, per germline (reference sequence). V was cut by 8 bases and J by 7 bases, with 15 bases left in between. CDR3 length equals 12 residues. The CDR3 here is CAVGPRENEQFF. The CDR3 nucleotides read TGTGCCGTAGGCCCTAGGGAAAATGAGCAGTTCTTC.

The V and J genes are TRBV19 and TRBJ1-3; D is unclear. CDR3 length equals 11 residues. The germline V gene encodes CDR1 LNHDA and CDR2 SQIVND (reference sequence). Trimming stripped 3 bases from V and 5 bases from J, with 2 bases between. CDR3 sequence (DNA): TGTGCCAGTAGTATCAGAAACACCATATATTTT. Its translation: CASSIRNTIYF.